This T cell receptor (beta chain) was documented in a study of response to subunit inactivated influenza vaccine. Findings and caveats of the study: Each seasonal influenza vaccination recruits few new T cells, the authors suggested.

V was clipped by 2 bases and J by 6 bases, with 17 bases between them. The length of the CDR3 is 15 residues. To note about this clonotype: Its specificity is unknown.

TCRdb passed the RT-PCR reads through MiXCR, listing each CDR3 protein once. The top ten hold 10% of the sample, which has under 750,000 distinct CDR3 sequences, approximately 10% seen once. The chain is built from TRBV12-3 or TRBV12-4 and TRBJ2-7; D is perhaps TRBD1 (6 bases). The sequence was collected from a man aged 50 or older who received an inactivated influenza vaccine. This material consisted of PBMCs from blood, taken on the day of vaccination. The CDR3 DNA follows: TGTGCCAGCAGTTTACAAACAGGGTTTAGGCGCGAGCAGTACTTC. Amino acids: CASSLQTGFRREQYF.